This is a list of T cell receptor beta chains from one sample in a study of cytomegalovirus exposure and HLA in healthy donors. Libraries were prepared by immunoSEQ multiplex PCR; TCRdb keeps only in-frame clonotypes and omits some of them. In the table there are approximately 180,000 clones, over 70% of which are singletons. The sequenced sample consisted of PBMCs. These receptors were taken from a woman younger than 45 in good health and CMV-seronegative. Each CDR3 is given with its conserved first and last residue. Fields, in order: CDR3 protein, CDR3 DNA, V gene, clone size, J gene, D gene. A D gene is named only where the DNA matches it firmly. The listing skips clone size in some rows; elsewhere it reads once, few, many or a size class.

cdr3_aa: CASSRLQTGSSGNTIYF; cdr3_nt: TGCGCCAGCAGCCGACTACAAACAGGGAGCTCTGGAAACACCATATATTTT; v_call: TRBV4-1; clone_size: -; j_call: TRBJ1-3; d_call: -
cdr3_aa: CASCQGPEKLFF; cdr3_nt: TGTGCCAGTTGTCAGGGGCCGGAAAAACTGTTTTTT; v_call: TRBV28; clone_size: -; j_call: TRBJ1-4; d_call: -
cdr3_aa: CASSLVSKGPLPYF; cdr3_nt: TGTGCCAGCAGCTTAGTATCGAAGGGGCCCCTCCCATACTTC; v_call: TRBV7-2; clone_size: -; j_call: TRBJ2-4; d_call: -
cdr3_aa: CASSLGQGGTDTQYF; cdr3_nt: TGTGCCAGCAGCTTAGGGCAGGGCGGCACAGATACGCAGTATTTT; v_call: TRBV7-2; clone_size: -; j_call: TRBJ2-3; d_call: -
cdr3_aa: CASSLKGRRENGYTF; cdr3_nt: TGTGCCAGCAGCTTAAAAGGGAGGCGGGAGAATGGCTACACCTTC; v_call: TRBV7-9; clone_size: -; j_call: TRBJ1-2; d_call: -
cdr3_aa: CASSEIQGEQFF; cdr3_nt: TGCGCCAGCAGTGAGATACAGGGGGAGCAGTTCTTC; v_call: TRBV10-2; clone_size: -; j_call: TRBJ2-1; d_call: TRBD1
cdr3_aa: CASSIGDAQGEDTQYF; cdr3_nt: TGTGCCAGTAGTATAGGTGATGCACAGGGGGAAGATACGCAGTATTTT; v_call: TRBV19; clone_size: -; j_call: TRBJ2-3; d_call: TRBD1
cdr3_aa: CASSYRASGSGEQFF; cdr3_nt: TGTGCCAGCAGTTACCGGGCTAGCGGGAGTGGGGAGCAGTTCTTC; v_call: TRBV6-5; clone_size: -; j_call: TRBJ2-1; d_call: TRBD2
cdr3_aa: CASSYSSPSPLHF; cdr3_nt: TGTGCCAGCAGTTACTCGAGCCCTTCACCCCTCCACTTT; v_call: TRBV6-6; clone_size: -; j_call: TRBJ1-6; d_call: -
cdr3_aa: CASGQRVDYEQYF; cdr3_nt: TGTGCCAGTGGGCAGAGGGTCGACTACGAGCAGTACTTC; v_call: TRBV19; clone_size: -; j_call: TRBJ2-7; d_call: -
cdr3_aa: CASSRDRHTEAFF; cdr3_nt: TGTGCCAGCAGCCGGGACAGGCACACTGAAGCTTTCTTT; v_call: TRBV5-4; clone_size: -; j_call: TRBJ1-1; d_call: TRBD1
cdr3_aa: CASSSGTGYQETQYF; cdr3_nt: TGTGCCAGCAGCTCCGGGACAGGGTACCAAGAGACCCAGTACTTC; v_call: TRBV5-8; clone_size: -; j_call: TRBJ2-5; d_call: TRBD1
cdr3_aa: CASSGQGQPPQYF; cdr3_nt: TGTGCCAGCAGCGGCCAGGGACAACCCCCGCAGTATTTT; v_call: TRBV5-4; clone_size: -; j_call: TRBJ2-3; d_call: -
cdr3_aa: CATRQGVGHQPQHF; cdr3_nt: TGTGCCACCCGCCAGGGGGTCGGCCATCAGCCCCAGCATTTT; v_call: TRBV19; clone_size: -; j_call: TRBJ1-5; d_call: TRBD1
cdr3_aa: CASSFKAGDEQFF; cdr3_nt: TGTGCCAGCAGCTTCAAAGCGGGAGATGAGCAGTTCTTC; v_call: TRBV7-6; clone_size: -; j_call: TRBJ2-1; d_call: TRBD2
cdr3_aa: CAISGMTSGSYEQYF; cdr3_nt: TGTGCCATCAGTGGTATGACTAGCGGGAGCTACGAGCAGTACTTC; v_call: TRBV10-3; clone_size: -; j_call: TRBJ2-7; d_call: TRBD2
cdr3_aa: CASSEYATSGSKSTDTQYF; cdr3_nt: TGTGCCAGCAGTGAATACGCGACTAGCGGGAGTAAAAGCACAGATACGCAGTATTTT; v_call: TRBV6-1; clone_size: -; j_call: TRBJ2-3; d_call: TRBD2
cdr3_aa: CASKVGEATDTQYF; cdr3_nt: TGTGCCAGCAAGGTCGGGGAGGCCACAGATACGCAGTATTTT; v_call: TRBV6-5; clone_size: -; j_call: TRBJ2-3; d_call: -
cdr3_aa: CASSVTSGTDTQYF; cdr3_nt: TGTGCCAGCAGCGTAACTAGCGGGACAGATACGCAGTATTTT; v_call: TRBV9; clone_size: -; j_call: TRBJ2-3; d_call: TRBD2
cdr3_aa: CAWSVWASETYEQYF; cdr3_nt: TGTGCCTGGAGTGTATGGGCTAGCGAAACCTACGAGCAGTACTTC; v_call: TRBV30; clone_size: few; j_call: TRBJ2-7; d_call: -
cdr3_aa: CASRPGGTGGNTF; cdr3_nt: TGTGCCAGCAGGCCCGGGGGGACAGGGGGAAACACCTTC; v_call: TRBV2; clone_size: -; j_call: TRBJ1-2; d_call: TRBD1
cdr3_aa: CASSPGGGVSQPQHF; cdr3_nt: TGTGCCAGCAGTCCCGGCGGAGGGGTCTCTCAGCCCCAGCATTTT; v_call: TRBV28; clone_size: few; j_call: TRBJ1-5; d_call: -